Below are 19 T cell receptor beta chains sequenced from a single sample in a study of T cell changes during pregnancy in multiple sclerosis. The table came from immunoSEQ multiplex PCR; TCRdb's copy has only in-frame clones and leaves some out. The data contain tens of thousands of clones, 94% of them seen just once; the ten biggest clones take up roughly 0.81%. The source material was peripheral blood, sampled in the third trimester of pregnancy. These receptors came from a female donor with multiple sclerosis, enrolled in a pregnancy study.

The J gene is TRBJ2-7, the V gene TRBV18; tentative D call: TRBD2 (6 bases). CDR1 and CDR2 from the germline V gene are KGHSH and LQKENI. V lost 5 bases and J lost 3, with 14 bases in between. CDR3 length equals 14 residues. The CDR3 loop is CASSGGGSGYEQYF. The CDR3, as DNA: TGTGCCAGCTCAGGTGGGGGGTCCGGCTACGAGCAGTACTTC.

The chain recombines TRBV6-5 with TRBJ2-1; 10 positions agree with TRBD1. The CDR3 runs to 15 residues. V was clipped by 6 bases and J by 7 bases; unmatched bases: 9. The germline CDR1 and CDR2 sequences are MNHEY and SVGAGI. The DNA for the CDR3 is TGTGCCAGCAGCGCCCTTGGGACAGGGGAAAATGAGCAGTTCTTC. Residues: CASSALGTGENEQFF.

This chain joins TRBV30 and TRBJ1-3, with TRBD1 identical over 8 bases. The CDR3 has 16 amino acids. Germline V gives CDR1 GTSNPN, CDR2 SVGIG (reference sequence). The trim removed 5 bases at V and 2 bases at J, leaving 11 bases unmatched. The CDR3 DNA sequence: TGTGCCTGGGGCCTCGGGACAGGCGGGACTGGAAACACCATATATTTT. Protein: CAWGLGTGGTGNTIYF.

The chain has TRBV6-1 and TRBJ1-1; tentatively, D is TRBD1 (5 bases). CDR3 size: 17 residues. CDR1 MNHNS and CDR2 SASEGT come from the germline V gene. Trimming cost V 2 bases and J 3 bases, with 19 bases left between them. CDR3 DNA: TGTGCCAGCAGTGAACCTTCAGACAGAAATTGGTACACTGAAGCTTTCTTT. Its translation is CASSEPSDRNWYTEAFF.

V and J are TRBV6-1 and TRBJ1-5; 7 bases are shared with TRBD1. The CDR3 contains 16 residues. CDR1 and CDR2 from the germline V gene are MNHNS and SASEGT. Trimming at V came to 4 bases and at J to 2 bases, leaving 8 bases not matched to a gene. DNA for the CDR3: TGTGCCAGCAGTGGACAGGGCTTTTTGGGCAATCAGCCCCAGCATTTT. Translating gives CASSGQGFLGNQPQHF.

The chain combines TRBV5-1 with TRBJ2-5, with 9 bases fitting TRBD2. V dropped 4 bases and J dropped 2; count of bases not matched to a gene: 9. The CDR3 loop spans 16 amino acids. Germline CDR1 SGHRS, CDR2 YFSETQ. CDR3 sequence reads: CASSLTGTSRQETQYF. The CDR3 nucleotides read TGCGCCAGCAGCCTGACCGGGACTAGCCGACAAGAGACCCAGTACTTC.

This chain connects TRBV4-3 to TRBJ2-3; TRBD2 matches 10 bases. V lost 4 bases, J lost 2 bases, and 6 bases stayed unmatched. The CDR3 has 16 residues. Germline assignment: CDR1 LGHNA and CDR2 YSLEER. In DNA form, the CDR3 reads TGCGCCAGCAGCCGCCAACTAGCGGGATTCACAGATACGCAGTATTTT. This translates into CASSRQLAGFTDTQYF.

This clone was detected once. The CDR3 DNA follows: TGTGCCAGTAGCCCTAGAATCAATTCCGGGACTGGGCCCTCGGTTCAGTACTTC. Amino acids: CASSPRINSGTGPSVQYF. V gene TRBV19 combines with J gene TRBJ2-4; TRBD2 might be the D (6 bases). The CDR3 extends over 18 amino acids. Trimming pared 6 bases from V and 11 bases from J, leaving 32 bases between. Germline CDR1 is LNHDA and CDR2 is SQIVND (reference sequence).

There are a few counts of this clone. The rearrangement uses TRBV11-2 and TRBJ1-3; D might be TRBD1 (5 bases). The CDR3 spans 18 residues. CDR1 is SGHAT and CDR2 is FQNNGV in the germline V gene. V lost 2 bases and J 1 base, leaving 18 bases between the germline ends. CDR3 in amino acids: CASSLLGSGRLSGNTIYF. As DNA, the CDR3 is TGTGCCAGCAGCTTATTGGGGTCAGGGCGATTATCTGGAAACACCATATATTTT.

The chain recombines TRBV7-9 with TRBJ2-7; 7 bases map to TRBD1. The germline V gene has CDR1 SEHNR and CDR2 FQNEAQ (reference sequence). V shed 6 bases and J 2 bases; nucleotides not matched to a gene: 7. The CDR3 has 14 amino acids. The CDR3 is CASSPPGQPYEQYF. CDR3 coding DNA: TGTGCCAGCAGTCCGCCGGGACAGCCCTACGAGCAGTACTTC.

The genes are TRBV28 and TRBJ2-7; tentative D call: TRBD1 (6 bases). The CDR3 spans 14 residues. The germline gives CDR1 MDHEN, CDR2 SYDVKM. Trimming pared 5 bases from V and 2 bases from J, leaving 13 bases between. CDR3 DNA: TGTGCCAGCAGTCCTTGGGACACCACCTACGAGCAGTACTTC. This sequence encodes CASSPWDTTYEQYF.

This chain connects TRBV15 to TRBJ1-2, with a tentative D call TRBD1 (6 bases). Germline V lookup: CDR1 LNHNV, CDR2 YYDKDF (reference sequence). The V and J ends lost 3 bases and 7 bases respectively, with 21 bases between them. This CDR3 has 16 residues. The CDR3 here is CATSSPEATTGFGYTF. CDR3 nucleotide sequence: TGTGCCACCAGCAGCCCCGAAGCAACAACAGGGTTTGGCTACACCTTC.

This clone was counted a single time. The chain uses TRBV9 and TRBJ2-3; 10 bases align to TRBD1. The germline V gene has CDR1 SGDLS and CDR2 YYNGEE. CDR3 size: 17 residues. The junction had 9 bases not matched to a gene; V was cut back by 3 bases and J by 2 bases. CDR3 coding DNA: TGTGCCAGCAGCGCCCGGGACAGGGGAGCTAACACAGATACGCAGTATTTT. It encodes CASSARDRGANTDTQYF.

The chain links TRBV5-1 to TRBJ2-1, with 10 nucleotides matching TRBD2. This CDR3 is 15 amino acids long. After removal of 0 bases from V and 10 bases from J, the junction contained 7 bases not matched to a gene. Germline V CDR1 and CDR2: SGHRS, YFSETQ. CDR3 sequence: CASSLVQLAGVEQFF. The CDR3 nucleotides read TGCGCCAGCAGCTTGGTACAGCTAGCGGGAGTAGAGCAGTTCTTC.

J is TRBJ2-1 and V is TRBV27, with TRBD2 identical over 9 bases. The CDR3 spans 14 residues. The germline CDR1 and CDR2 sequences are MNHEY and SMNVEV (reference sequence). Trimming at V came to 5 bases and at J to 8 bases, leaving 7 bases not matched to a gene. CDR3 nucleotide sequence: TGTGCCAGCAGTCTCGGACTAGCGCCCGATGAGCAGTTCTTC. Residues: CASSLGLAPDEQFF.

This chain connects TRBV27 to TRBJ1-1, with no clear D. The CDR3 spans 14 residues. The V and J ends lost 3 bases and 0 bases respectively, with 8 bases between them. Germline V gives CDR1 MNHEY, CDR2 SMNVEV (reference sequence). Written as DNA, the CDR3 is TGTGCCAGCAGTTTGAACAGATTGAACACTGAAGCTTTCTTT. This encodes CASSLNRLNTEAFF.

The CDR3 reads CASSQGRFNQPQHF. CDR3 DNA: TGCGCCAGCAGCCAAGGGAGATTCAATCAGCCCCAGCATTTT. The chain links TRBV4-3 to TRBJ1-5; D call uncertain. Germline lookup yields CDR1 LGHNA and CDR2 YSLEER. The V end was cut by 1 base, the J end by 3 bases, with 7 bases between. The CDR3 spans 14 residues.

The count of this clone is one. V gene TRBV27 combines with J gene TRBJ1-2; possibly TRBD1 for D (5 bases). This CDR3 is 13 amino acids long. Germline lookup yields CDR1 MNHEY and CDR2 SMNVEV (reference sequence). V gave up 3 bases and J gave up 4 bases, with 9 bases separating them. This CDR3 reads CASSLGQGYGYTF. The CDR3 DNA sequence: TGTGCCAGCAGTTTGGGTCAGGGCTATGGCTACACCTTC.

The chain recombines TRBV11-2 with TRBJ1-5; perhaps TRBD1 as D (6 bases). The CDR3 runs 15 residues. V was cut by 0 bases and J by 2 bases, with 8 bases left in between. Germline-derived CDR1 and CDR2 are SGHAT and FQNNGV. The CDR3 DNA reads TGTGCCAGCAGCTTAGACCCAGGGGGCAATCAGCCCCAGCATTTT. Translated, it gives CASSLDPGGNQPQHF.